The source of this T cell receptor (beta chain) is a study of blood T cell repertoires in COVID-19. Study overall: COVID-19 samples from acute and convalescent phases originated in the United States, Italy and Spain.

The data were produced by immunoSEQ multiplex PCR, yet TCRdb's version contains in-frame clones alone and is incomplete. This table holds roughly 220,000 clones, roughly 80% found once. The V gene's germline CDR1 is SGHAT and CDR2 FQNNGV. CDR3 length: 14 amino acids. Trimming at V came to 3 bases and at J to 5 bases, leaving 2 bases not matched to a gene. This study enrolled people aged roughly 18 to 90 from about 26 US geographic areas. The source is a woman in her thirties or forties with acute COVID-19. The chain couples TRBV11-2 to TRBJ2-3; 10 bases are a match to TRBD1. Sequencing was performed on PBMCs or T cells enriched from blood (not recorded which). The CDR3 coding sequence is TGTGCCAGCAGCTTTGGACAGGGGGGAGATACGCAGTATTTT. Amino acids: CASSFGQGGDTQYF.